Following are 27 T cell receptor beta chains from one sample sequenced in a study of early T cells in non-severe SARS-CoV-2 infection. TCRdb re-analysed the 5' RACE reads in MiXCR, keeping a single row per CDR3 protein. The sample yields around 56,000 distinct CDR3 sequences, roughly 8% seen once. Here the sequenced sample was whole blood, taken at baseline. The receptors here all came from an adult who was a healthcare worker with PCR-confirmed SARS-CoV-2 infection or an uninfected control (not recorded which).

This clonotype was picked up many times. The chain's CDR3 is CASSYDRGRGNEQFF. DNA of the CDR3: TGCGCCAGCAGCTACGACAGGGGGCGCGGCAATGAGCAGTTCTTC. The chain has TRBV5-1 and TRBJ2-1; 10 bases line up with TRBD1. CDR1 is SGHRS, CDR2 YFSETQ, per germline. With V trimmed by 3 bases and J by 6 bases, 6 bases remained unmatched. The CDR3 covers 15 residues. Full variable domain (outside the CDR3, taken from reference TRBV5-1 and TRBJ2-1): KAGVTQTPRYLIKTRGQQVTLSCSPISGHRSVSWYQQTPGQGLQFLFEYFSETQRNKGNFPGRFSGRQFSNSRSEMNVSTLELGDSALYLCASSYDRGRGNEQFFGPGTRLTVL.

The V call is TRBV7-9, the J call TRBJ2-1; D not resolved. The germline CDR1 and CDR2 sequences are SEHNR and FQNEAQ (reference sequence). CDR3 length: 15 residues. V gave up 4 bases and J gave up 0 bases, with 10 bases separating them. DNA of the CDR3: TGTGCCAGCAGCTCTACTAAGAGCTCCTACAATGAGCAGTTCTTC. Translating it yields CASSSTKSSYNEQFF.

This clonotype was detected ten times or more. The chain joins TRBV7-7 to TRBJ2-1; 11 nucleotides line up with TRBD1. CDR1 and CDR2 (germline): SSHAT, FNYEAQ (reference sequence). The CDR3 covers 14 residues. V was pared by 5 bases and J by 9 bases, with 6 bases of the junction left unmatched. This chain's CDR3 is CASSTGQGGSEQFF. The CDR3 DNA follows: TGTGCCAGCAGCACGGGACAGGGGGGGAGTGAGCAGTTCTTC. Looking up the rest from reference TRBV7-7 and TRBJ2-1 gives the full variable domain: GAGVSQSPRYKVTKRGQDVTLRCDPISSHATLYWYQQALGQGPEFLTYFNYEAQPDKSGLPSDRFSAERPEGSISTLTIQRTEQRDSAMYRCASSTGQGGSEQFFGPGTRLTVL.

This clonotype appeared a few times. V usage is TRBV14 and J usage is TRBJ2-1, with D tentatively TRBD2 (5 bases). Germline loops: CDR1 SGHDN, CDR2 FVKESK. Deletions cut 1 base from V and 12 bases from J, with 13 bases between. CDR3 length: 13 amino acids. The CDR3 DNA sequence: TGTGCCAGCAGCCAAGGAGCAGGACTCGGGCAGTTCTTC. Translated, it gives CASSQGAGLGQFF.

Written as DNA, the CDR3 is TGCAGTGCTAGACCCGTGTCCGGCTACGAGCAGTACTTC. Translating it yields CSARPVSGYEQYF. The gene calls are TRBV20-1 and TRBJ2-7; no reliable D call. The CDR3 runs to 13 residues. Germline V gene sequence: CDR1 DFQATT, CDR2 SNEGSKA (reference sequence). Trimming removed 2 bases from V and 3 bases from J, with 11 bases in between.

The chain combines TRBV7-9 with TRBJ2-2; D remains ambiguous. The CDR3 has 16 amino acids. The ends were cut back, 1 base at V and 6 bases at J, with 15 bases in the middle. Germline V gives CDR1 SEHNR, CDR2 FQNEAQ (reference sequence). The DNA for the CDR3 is TGTGCCAGCAGCTTAGTATCGGGTTTCGTCGCCGGGGAGCTGTTTTTT. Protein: CASSLVSGFVAGELFF.

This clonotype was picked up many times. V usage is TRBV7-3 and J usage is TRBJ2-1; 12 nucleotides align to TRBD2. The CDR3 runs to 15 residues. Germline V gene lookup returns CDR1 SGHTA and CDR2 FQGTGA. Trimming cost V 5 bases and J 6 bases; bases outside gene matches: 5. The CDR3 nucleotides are TGTGCCAGCAGCGCCGGGACTAGCGGGTTCAATGAGCAGTTCTTC. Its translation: CASSAGTSGFNEQFF.

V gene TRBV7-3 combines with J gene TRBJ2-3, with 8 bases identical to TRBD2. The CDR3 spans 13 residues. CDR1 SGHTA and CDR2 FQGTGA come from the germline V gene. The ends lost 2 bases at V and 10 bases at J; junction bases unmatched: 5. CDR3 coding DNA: TGTGCCAGCAGCTTAGAGGAAGCGGGAGCGCAGTATTTT. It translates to CASSLEEAGAQYF.

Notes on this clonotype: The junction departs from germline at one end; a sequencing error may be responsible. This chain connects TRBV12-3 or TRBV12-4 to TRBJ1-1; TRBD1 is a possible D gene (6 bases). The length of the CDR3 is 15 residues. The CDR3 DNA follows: TGTACCAGCAGTCCAACCCCGACAGGGAACACTGAAGCTTTCTTT. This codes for CTSSPTPTGNTEAFF.

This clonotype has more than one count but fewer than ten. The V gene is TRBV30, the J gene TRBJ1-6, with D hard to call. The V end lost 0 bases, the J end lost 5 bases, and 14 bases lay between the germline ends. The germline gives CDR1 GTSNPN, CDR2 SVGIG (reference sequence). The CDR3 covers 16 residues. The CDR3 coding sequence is TGTGCCTGGAGTGTACTGGGGTATGGGAATAATTCACCCCTCCACTTT. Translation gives CAWSVLGYGNNSPLHF. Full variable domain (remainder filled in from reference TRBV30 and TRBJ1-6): SQTIHQWPATLVQPVGSPLSLECTVEGTSNPNLYWYRQAAGRGLQLLFYSVGIGQISSEVPQNLSASRPQDRQFILSSKKLLLSDSGFYLCAWSVLGYGNNSPLHFGNGTRLTVT.

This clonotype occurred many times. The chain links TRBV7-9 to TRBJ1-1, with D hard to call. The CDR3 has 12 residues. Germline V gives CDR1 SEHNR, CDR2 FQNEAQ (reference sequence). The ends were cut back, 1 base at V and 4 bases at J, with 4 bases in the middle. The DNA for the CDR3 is TGTGCCAGCAGCTTAGATGGCACTGAAGCTTTCTTT. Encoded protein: CASSLDGTEAFF.

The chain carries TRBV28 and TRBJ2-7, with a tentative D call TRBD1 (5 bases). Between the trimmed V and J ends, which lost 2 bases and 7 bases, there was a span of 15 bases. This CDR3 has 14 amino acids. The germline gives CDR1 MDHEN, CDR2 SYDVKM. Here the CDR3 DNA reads TGTGCCAGCAGTTTACTGGACCGCCCAGGGGAGCAGTACTTC. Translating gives CASSLLDRPGEQYF.

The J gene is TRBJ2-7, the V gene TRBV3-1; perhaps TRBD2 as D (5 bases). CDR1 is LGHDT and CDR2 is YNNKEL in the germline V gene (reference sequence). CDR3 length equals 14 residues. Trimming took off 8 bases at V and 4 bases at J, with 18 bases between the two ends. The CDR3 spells CASQRSGSEYEQYF. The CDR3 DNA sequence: TGTGCCAGCCAACGGTCGGGGTCAGAATACGAGCAGTACTTC.

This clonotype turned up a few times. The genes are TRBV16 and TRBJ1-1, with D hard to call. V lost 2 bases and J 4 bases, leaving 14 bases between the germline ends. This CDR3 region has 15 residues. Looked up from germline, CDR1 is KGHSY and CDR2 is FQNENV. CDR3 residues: CASSQTRLPGTEAFF. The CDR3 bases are TGTGCCAGCAGCCAAACGAGGCTGCCTGGCACTGAAGCTTTCTTT.

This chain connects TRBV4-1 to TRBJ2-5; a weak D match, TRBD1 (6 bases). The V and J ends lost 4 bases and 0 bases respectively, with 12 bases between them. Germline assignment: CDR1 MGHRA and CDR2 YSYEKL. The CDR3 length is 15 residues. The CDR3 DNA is TGCGCCAGCAGCCCGATTACAGGGTACCAAGAGACCCAGTACTTC. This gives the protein CASSPITGYQETQYF.

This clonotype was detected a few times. This chain's CDR3 is CASSQGEAGTEKLFF. In nucleotides, the CDR3 is TGCGCCAGCAGCCAAGGAGAGGCAGGGACTGAAAAACTGTTTTTT. V is TRBV4-3 and J is TRBJ1-4; tentative D call: TRBD1 (5 bases). The CDR3 is 15 amino acids. V dropped 1 base and J dropped 7 bases, with 13 bases sitting between them. CDR1 and CDR2 (germline): LGHNA, YSLEER.

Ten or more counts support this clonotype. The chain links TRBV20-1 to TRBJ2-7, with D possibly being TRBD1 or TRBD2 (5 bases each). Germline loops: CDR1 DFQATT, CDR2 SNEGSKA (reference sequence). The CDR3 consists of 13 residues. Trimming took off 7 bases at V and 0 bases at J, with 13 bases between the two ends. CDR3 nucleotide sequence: TGCAGTGTTCCTTGGGGGAGCTCCTACGAGCAGTACTTC. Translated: CSVPWGSSYEQYF.

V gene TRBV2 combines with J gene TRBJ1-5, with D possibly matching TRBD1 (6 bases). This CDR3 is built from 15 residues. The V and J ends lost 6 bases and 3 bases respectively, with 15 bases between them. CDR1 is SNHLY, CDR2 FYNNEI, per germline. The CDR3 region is CASSSNRDYNQPQHF. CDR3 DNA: TGTGCCAGCAGCAGTAACAGGGACTACAATCAGCCCCAGCATTTT.

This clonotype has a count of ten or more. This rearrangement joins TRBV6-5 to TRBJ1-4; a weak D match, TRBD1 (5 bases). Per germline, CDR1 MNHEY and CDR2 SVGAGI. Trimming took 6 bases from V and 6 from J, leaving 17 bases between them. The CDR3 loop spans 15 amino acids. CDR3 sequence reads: CASSSLRGLDEKLFF. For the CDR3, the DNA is TGTGCCAGCAGCTCCCTAAGGGGTCTTGATGAAAAACTGTTTTTT.

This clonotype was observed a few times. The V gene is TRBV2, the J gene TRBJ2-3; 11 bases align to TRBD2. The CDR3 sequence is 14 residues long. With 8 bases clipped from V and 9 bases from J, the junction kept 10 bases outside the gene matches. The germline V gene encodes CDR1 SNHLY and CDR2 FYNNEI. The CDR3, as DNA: TGTGCCAGCGATCCTAGGACTAGCGGGTGGACGCAGTATTTT. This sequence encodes CASDPRTSGWTQYF.

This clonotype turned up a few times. The CDR3 sequence: CASSYYLETQYF. The CDR3 DNA reads as TGTGCCAGCAGCTATTACTTGGAGACCCAGTACTTC. V is TRBV5-6 and J is TRBJ2-5, with D uncertain. The CDR3 sequence is 12 residues long. The germline V gene encodes CDR1 SGHDT and CDR2 YYEEEE. Trimming removed 3 bases at V and 5 bases at J, with 8 bases between.

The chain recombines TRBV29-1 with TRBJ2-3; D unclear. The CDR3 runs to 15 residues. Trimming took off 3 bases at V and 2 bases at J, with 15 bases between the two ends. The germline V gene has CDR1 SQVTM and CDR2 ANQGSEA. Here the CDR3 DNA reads TGCAGCGTTGACTCCCTTTGGGGATACACAGATACGCAGTATTTT. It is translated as CSVDSLWGYTDTQYF.

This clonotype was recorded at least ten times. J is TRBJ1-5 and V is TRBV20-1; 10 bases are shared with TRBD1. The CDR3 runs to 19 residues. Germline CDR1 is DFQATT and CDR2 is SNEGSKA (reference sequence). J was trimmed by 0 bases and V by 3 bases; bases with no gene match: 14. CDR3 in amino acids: CSASPSRQGAQYSNQPQHF. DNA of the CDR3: TGCAGTGCTAGCCCGAGTAGACAGGGGGCTCAATATAGCAATCAGCCCCAGCATTTT.

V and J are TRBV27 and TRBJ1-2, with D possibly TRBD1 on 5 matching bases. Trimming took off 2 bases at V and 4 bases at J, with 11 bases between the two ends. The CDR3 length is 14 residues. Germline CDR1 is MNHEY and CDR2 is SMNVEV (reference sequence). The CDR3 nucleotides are TGTGCCAGCAGTTTAGGACGGGGGAGCTATGGCTACACCTTC. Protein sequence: CASSLGRGSYGYTF.

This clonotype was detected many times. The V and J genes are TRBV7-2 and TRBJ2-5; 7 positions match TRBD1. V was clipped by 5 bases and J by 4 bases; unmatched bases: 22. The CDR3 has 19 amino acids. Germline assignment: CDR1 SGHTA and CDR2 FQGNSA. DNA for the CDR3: TGTGCCAGCAGCCCAGTTGGCGTAGTACAGGGGCTTAGTAGAGAGACCCAGTACTTC. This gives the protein CASSPVGVVQGLSRETQYF.

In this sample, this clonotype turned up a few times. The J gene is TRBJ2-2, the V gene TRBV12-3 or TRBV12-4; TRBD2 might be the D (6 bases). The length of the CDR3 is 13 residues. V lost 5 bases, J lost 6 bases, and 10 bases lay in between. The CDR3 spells CASSPRGSGELFF. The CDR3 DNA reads TGTGCCAGCAGTCCGCGGGGTTCCGGGGAGCTGTTTTTT.

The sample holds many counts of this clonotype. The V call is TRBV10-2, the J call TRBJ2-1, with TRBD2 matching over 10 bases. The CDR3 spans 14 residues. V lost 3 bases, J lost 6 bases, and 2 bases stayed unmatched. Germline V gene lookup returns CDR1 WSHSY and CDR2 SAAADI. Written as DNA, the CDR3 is TGCGCCAGCAGTGATAGCGGGAGGTCCAATGAGCAGTTCTTC. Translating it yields CASSDSGRSNEQFF.